The table lists the clone carrying this T cell receptor (beta chain) with many counts. The antigen is undetermined. Germline V lookup: CDR1 SGHRS, CDR2 YFSETQ. The CDR3 loop spans 12 amino acids. V lost 7 bases and J lost 5, with 12 bases in between. This sample was included in a study of Graves' ophthalmopathy and Graves' hyperthyroidism. On the study more broadly: Peripheral blood was obtained at first diagnosis, ahead of any treatment.

Findings and limits, study-wide: Among expanded thyroid clonotypes above 0.001 frequency, most also occurred in blood.

Amplified TCR beta CDR3 regions were obtained using RNA transcripts as template. HTBI primers were used in a first-round RT-PCR, which preceded a second-round multiplex PCR. From the multiplex PCR reads, TCRdb called clonotypes with MiXCR, one entry per CDR3 protein. The table records a few hundred thousand distinct CDR3 sequences, roughly 17% of them present only once. Diagnoses were established from clinical symptoms, serum thyroxine, TRAb, thyroid ultrasound and orbital computed tomography. PBMCs stemmed from around 9 ml of fresh peripheral blood. The receptor's source is an adult man with Graves' ophthalmopathy. V is TRBV5-1 and J is TRBJ2-5; no clear D. The sample was peripheral blood. The CDR3 DNA follows: TGCGCCAGCCGGTCGGTTGGGGAGACCCAGTACTTC. Its translation: CASRSVGETQYF.